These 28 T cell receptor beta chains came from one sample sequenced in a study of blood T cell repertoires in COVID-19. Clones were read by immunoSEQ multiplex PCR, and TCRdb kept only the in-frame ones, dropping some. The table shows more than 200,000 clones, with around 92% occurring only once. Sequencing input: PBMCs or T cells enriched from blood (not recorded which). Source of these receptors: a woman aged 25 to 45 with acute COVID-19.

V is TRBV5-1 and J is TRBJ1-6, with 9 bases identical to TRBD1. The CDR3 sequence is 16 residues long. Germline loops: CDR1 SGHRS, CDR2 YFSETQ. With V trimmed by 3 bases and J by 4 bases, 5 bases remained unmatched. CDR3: CASSYGQGKYNSPLHF. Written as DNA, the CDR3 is TGCGCCAGCAGCTACGGACAGGGGAAATATAATTCACCCCTCCACTTT.

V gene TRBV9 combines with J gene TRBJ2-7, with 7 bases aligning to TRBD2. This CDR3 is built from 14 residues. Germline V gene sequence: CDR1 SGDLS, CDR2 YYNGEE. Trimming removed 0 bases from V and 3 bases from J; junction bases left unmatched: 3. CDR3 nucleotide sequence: TGTGCCAGCAGCGTAGGGACTAGAAGCTACGAGCAGTACTTC. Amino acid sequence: CASSVGTRSYEQYF.

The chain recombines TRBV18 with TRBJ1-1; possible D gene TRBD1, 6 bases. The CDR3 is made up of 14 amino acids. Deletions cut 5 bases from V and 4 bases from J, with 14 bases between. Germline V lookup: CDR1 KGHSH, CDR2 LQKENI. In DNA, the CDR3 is TGTGCCAGCTCATTTCAGGGGCGAGGCACTGAAGCTTTCTTT. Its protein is CASSFQGRGTEAFF. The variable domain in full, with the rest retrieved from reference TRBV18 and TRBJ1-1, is NAGVMQNPRHLVRRRGQEARLRCSPMKGHSHVYWYRQLPEEGLKFMVYLQKENIIDESGMPKERFSAEFPKEGPSILRIQQVVRGDSAAYFCASSFQGRGTEAFFGQGTRLTVV.

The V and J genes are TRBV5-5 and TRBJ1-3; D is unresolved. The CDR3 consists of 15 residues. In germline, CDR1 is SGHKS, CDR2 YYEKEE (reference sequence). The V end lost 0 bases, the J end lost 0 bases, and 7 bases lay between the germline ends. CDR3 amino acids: CASSLDGSSGNTIYF. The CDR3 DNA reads TGTGCCAGCAGCTTGGACGGTTCCTCTGGAAACACCATATATTTT.

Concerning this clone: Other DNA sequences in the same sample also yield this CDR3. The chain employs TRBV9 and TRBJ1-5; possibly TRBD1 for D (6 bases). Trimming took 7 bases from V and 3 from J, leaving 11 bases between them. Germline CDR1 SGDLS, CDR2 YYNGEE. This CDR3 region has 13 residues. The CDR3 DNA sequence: TGTGCCAGCTCCCCAGGGGACAATCAGCCCCAGCATTTT. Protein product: CASSPGDNQPQHF.

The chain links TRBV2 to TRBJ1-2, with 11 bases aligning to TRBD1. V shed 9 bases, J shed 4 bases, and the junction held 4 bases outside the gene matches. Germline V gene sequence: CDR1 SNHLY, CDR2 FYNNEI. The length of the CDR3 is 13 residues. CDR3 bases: TGTGCCAGGAGGACAGGGGGCGGCTATGGCTACACCTTC. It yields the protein CARRTGGGYGYTF.

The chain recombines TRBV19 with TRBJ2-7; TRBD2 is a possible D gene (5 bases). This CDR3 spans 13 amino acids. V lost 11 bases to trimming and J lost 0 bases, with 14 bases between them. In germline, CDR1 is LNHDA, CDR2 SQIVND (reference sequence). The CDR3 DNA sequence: TGTGCCCCCCATGCGGGTAGCTCCTACGAGCAGTACTTC. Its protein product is CAPHAGSSYEQYF.

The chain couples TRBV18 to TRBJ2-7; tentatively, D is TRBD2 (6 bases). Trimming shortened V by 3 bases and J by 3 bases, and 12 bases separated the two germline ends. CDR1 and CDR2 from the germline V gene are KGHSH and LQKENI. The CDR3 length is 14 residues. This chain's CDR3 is CASSPVEGLYEQYF. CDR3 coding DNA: TGTGCCAGCTCACCGGTAGAGGGACTCTACGAGCAGTACTTC. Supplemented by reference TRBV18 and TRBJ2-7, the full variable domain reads NAGVMQNPRHLVRRRGQEARLRCSPMKGHSHVYWYRQLPEEGLKFMVYLQKENIIDESGMPKERFSAEFPKEGPSILRIQQVVRGDSAAYFCASSPVEGLYEQYFGPGTRLTVT.

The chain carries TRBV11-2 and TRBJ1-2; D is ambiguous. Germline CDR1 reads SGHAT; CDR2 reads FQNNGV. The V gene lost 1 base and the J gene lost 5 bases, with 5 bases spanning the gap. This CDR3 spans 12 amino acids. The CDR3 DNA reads TGTGCCAGCAGCTTAGCAGGTTATGGCTACACCTTC. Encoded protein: CASSLAGYGYTF.

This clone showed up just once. CDR3 coding DNA: TGTGCCAGCAGTTTAGTGGGCAGGGGTCATGGCAATGAGCAGTTCTTC. This gives the protein CASSLVGRGHGNEQFF. This chain connects TRBV27 to TRBJ2-1, with D possibly matching TRBD1 (6 bases). This CDR3 has 16 residues. CDR1 MNHEY and CDR2 SMNVEV come from the germline V gene (reference sequence). V was trimmed by 2 bases and J by 6 bases, leaving 17 bases between them.

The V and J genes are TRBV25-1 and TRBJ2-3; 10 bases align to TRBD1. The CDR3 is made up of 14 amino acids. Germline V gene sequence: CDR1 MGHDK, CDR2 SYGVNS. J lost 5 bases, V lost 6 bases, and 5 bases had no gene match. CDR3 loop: CASRRQGAGDTQYF. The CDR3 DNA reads TGTGCCAGCAGGAGACAGGGGGCTGGAGATACGCAGTATTTT.

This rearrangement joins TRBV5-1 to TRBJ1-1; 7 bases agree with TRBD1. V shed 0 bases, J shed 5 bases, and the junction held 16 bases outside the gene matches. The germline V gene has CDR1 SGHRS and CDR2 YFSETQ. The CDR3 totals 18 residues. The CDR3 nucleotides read TGCGCCAGCAGCTTGGACCTCCGGGACAGTATCTCGGGAACTGAAGCTTTCTTT. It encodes CASSLDLRDSISGTEAFF.

The CDR3 loop reads CASSYDRVVTEAFF. CDR3 DNA sequence: TGTGCCAGCAGTTACGACAGGGTCGTAACTGAAGCTTTCTTT. The chain uses TRBV6-5 and TRBJ1-1; TRBD1 aligns across 7 bases. V lost 2 bases to trimming and J lost 5 bases; unmatched junction nucleotides: 5. The CDR3 extends over 14 amino acids. Per the germline V gene, CDR1 is MNHEY and CDR2 is SVGAGI.

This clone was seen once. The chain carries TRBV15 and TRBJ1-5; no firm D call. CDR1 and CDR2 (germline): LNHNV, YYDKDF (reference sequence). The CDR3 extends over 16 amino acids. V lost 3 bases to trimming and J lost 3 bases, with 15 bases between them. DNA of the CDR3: TGTGCCACCAGCAGTAATAGACTGAGCATCAATCAGCCCCAGCATTTT. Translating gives CATSSNRLSINQPQHF.

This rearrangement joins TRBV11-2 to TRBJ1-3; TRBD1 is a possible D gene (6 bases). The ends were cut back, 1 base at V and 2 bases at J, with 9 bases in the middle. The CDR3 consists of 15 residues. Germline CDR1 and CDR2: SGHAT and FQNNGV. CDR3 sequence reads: CASSLGAGAGNTIYF. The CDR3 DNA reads TGTGCCAGCAGCTTAGGCGCAGGGGCTGGAAACACCATATATTTT.

As DNA, the CDR3 is TGTGCCACCAGCAGAGATCAGGGGGACTATGGCTACACCTTC. It specifies CATSRDQGDYGYTF. This chain links TRBV15 with TRBJ1-2; TRBD1 matches at 7 bases. The germline gives CDR1 LNHNV, CDR2 YYDKDF (reference sequence). J was trimmed by 3 bases and V by 0 bases; bases with no gene match: 1. CDR3 length: 14 amino acids.

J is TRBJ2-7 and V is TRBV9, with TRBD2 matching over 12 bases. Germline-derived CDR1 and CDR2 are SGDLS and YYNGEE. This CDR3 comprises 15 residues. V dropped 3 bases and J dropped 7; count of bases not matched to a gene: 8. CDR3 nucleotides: TGTGCCAGCAGCGGGACTAGCGGGGCCTCAGGGGAGCAGTACTTC. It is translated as CASSGTSGASGEQYF.

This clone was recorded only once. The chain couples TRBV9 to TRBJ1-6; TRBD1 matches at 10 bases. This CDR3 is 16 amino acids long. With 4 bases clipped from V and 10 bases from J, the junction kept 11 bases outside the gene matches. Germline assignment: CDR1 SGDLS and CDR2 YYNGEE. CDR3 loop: CASSLGTGAGDSPLHF. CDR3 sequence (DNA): TGTGCCAGCAGCCTTGGGACAGGGGCAGGGGACTCACCCCTCCACTTT.

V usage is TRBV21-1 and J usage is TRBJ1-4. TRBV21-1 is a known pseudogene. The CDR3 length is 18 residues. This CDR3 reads CASSLKGAAGGPNEKLFF. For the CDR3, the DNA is TGTGCCAGCAGCTTAAAAGGGGCGGCGGGGGGGCCAAATGAAAAACTGTTTTTT.

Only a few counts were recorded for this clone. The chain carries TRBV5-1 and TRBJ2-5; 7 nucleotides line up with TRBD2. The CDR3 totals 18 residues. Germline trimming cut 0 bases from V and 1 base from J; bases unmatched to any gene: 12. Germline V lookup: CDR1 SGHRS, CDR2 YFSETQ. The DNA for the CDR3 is TGCGCCAGCAGCTTGGGAGGGAGGGTGATCATGGGCCAAGAGACCCAGTACTTC. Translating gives CASSLGGRVIMGQETQYF.

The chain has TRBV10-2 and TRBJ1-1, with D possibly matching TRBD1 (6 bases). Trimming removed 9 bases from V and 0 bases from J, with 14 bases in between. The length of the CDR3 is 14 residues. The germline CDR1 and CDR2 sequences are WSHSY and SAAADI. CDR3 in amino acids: CASRQDIMNTEAFF. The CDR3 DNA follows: TGCGCCAGTCGACAGGACATTATGAACACTGAAGCTTTCTTT.

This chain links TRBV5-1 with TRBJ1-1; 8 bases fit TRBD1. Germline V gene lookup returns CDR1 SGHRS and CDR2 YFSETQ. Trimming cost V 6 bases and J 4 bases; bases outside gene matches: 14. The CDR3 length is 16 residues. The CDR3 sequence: CASTLRQGSIGTEAFF. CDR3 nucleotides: TGCGCCAGCACTCTTAGACAGGGGAGTATTGGCACTGAAGCTTTCTTT. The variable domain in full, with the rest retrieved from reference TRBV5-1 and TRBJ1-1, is KAGVTQTPRYLIKTRGQQVTLSCSPISGHRSVSWYQQTPGQGLQFLFEYFSETQRNKGNFPGRFSGRQFSNSRSEMNVSTLELGDSALYLCASTLRQGSIGTEAFFGQGTRLTVV.

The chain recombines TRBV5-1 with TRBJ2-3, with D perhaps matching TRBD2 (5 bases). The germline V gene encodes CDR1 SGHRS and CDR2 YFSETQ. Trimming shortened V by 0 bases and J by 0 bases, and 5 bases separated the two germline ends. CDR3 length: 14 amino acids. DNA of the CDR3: TGCGCCAGCAGCTTGGGAGGGAGCACAGATACGCAGTATTTT. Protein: CASSLGGSTDTQYF.

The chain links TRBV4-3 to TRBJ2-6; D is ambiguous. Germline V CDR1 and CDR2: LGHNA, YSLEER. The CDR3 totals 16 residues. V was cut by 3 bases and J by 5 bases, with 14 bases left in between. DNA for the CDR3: TGCGCCAGCAGCCAGGAGTACTCTGGTTGGGCCAACGTCCTGACTTTC. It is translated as CASSQEYSGWANVLTF.

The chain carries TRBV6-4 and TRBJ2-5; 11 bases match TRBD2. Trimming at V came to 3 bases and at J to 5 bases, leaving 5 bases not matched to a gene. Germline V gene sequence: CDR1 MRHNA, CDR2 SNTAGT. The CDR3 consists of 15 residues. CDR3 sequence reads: CASSDSLAGVETQYF. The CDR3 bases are TGTGCCAGCAGTGATTCACTAGCGGGGGTGGAGACCCAGTACTTC.

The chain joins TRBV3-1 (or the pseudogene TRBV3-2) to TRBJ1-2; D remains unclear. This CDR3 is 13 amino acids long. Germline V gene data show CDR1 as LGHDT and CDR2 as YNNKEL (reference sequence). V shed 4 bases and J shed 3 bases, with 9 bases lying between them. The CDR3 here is CASSPTRDYGYTF. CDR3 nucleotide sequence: TGTGCCAGCAGCCCTACGCGGGACTATGGCTACACCTTC.

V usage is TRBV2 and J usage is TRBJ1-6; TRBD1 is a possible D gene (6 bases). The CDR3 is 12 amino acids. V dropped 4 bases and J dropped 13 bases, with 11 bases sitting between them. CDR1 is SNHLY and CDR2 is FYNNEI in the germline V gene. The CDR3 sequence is CASSVIRGPLHF. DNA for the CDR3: TGTGCCAGCAGTGTAATCAGGGGCCCCCTCCACTTT.

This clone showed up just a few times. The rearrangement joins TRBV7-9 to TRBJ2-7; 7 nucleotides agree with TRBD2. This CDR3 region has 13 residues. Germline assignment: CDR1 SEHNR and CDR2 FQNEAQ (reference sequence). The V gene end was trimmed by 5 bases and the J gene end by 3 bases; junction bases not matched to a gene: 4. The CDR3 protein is CASSPRDYYEQYF. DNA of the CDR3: TGTGCCAGCAGCCCCCGGGACTACTACGAGCAGTACTTC. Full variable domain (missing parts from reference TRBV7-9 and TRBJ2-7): DTGVSQNPRHKITKRGQNVTFRCDPISEHNRLYWYRQTLGQGPEFLTYFQNEAQLEKSRLLSDRFSAERPKGSFSTLEIQRTEQGDSAMYLCASSPRDYYEQYFGPGTRLTVT.